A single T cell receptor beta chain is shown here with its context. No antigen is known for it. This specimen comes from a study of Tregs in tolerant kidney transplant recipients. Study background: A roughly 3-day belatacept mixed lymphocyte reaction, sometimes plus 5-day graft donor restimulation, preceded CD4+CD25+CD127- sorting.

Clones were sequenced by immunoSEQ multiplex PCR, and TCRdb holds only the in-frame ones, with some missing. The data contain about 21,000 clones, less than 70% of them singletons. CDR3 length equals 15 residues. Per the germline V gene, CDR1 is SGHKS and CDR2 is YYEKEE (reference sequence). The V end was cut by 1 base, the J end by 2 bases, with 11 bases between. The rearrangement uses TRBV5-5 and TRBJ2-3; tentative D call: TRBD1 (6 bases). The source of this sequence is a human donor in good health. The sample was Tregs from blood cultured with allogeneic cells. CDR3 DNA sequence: TGTGCCAGCAGCTTGTTGGGGGCTTCCACAGATACGCAGTATTTT. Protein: CASSLLGASTDTQYF.